Presented here are 24 T cell receptor beta chains from one specimen sequenced in a study of shared clonotypes between healthy human individuals. Repertoires were generated with immunoSEQ multiplex PCR, while TCRdb's copy carries only in-frame clones and drops some. This sample yields about 660,000 clones, of which less than 85% are seen a single time; over 1.5% belongs to the top ten. Sequencing used memory CD4+ T cells sorted from blood. This sample's subset: CD45RA-negative fraction. The receptors originated from a woman aged 25 to 39 in good health.

The rearrangement links TRBV29-1 to TRBJ2-2; 7 bases align to TRBD2. The length of the CDR3 is 18 residues. Unmatched junction bases numbered 17, after V lost 4 bases and J lost 3 bases. Germline lookup yields CDR1 SQVTM and CDR2 ANQGSEA. The CDR3 DNA is TGCAGCGTTGGACGCGGGGGTGCGCAACCCGGAGACACCGGGGAGCTGTTTTTT. Encoded protein: CSVGRGGAQPGDTGELFF.

The rearrangement links TRBV9 to TRBJ2-5; tentative D call: TRBD1 (5 bases). CDR1 and CDR2 (germline): SGDLS, YYNGEE. This CDR3 has 14 residues. V gave up 1 base and J gave up 5 bases, with 12 bases separating them. CDR3 nucleotides: TGTGCCAGCAGCGTACCCCAGGGCGGCGAGACCCAGTACTTC. Translation gives CASSVPQGGETQYF.

This clone was seen only once. The V call is TRBV28, the J call TRBJ1-4, with TRBD1 as a possible D gene (6 bases). Germline CDR1 and CDR2: MDHEN and SYDVKM. This CDR3 is built from 17 residues. Trimming took off 4 bases at V and 2 bases at J, with 17 bases between the two ends. The CDR3 region is CASSSPGHLRTNEKLFF. The CDR3 nucleotides are TGTGCCAGCAGTTCCCCGGGACATCTTCGGACTAATGAAAAACTGTTTTTT.

This chain connects TRBV7-2 to TRBJ2-1; possible D gene TRBD1, 5 bases. The CDR3 length is 15 residues. Germline loops: CDR1 SGHTA, CDR2 FQGNSA. Trimming stripped 8 bases from V and 9 bases from J, with 23 bases between. The CDR3 nucleotides read TGTGCCAGCCACCCCGCGTCATTAGGGGCTGGTGAGCAGTTCTTC. Protein sequence: CASHPASLGAGEQFF.

The sample holds a few counts of this clone. The chain is built from TRBV28 and TRBJ2-5; D ambiguous. Germline V gene lookup returns CDR1 MDHEN and CDR2 SYDVKM. The CDR3 is 15 amino acids. V was trimmed by 5 bases and J by 2 bases, leaving 15 bases between them. The CDR3 DNA is TGTGCCAGCAGTACGTTTGGCTTAAAACAAGAGACCCAGTACTTC. Translated, it gives CASSTFGLKQETQYF.

This clone has just one count. The chain carries TRBV7-8 and TRBJ1-4; maybe TRBD1 (5 bases). Germline V lookup: CDR1 SGHVS, CDR2 FQNEAQ. V was clipped by 3 bases and J by 4 bases, with 9 bases between them. This CDR3 has 14 amino acids. The CDR3 is CASSFMGLNEKLFF. The CDR3 bases are TGTGCCAGCAGCTTCATGGGGCTTAATGAAAAACTGTTTTTT.

This rearrangement joins TRBV5-1 to TRBJ1-2; no clear D gene. Trimming took off 4 bases at V and 3 bases at J, with 16 bases between the two ends. CDR1 is SGHRS, CDR2 YFSETQ, per germline. CDR3 length: 15 amino acids. Written as DNA, the CDR3 is TGCGCCAGCAGCGATGGGCCCAGAAACCACTATGGCTACACCTTC. It yields the protein CASSDGPRNHYGYTF.

Notes on this clone: Within the sample, other DNA sequences also encode this same CDR3. The DNA for the CDR3 is TGCGCCAGCAGCTTGGCCCAGGGATGGACCGGGGAGCTGTTTTTT. Translated, it gives CASSLAQGWTGELFF. The rearrangement links TRBV5-1 to TRBJ2-2; possible D gene TRBD1, 5 bases. This CDR3 spans 15 amino acids. The ends were cut back, 0 bases at V and 5 bases at J, with 11 bases in the middle. CDR1 is SGHRS, CDR2 YFSETQ, per germline.

This clone has just one count. J is TRBJ2-7 and V is TRBV28, with D possibly being TRBD1 (5 bases). Trimming pared 8 bases from V and 4 bases from J, leaving 12 bases between. The CDR3 runs 12 residues. Per the germline V gene, CDR1 is MDHEN and CDR2 is SYDVKM. This chain's CDR3 is CASRQTVYEQYF. In DNA form, the CDR3 reads TGTGCCAGCCGGCAGACAGTTTACGAGCAGTACTTC. Combining the CDR3 with reference TRBV28 and TRBJ2-7 gives the whole variable domain DVKVTQSSRYLVKRTGEKVFLECVQDMDHENMFWYRQDPGLGLRLIYFSYDVKMKEKGDIPEGYSVSREKKERFSLILESASTNQTSMYLCASRQTVYEQYFGPGTRLTVT.

This clone was counted between two and nine times. The chain links TRBV28 to TRBJ2-5; D remains unclear. Trimming cost V 5 bases and J 4 bases, with 14 bases left between them. Per the germline V gene, CDR1 is MDHEN and CDR2 is SYDVKM. This CDR3 is 14 amino acids long. In DNA form, the CDR3 reads TGTGCCAGCAGTCGGCCAGGTTTTAGAGAGACCCAGTACTTC. Protein product: CASSRPGFRETQYF.

This clone was seen a handful of times. In nucleotides, the CDR3 is TGTGCCAGCAGCCGACTTGGACAAGAGACCCAGTACTTC. Encoded protein: CASSRLGQETQYF. The chain joins TRBV14 to TRBJ2-5; D remains ambiguous. There are 13 residues in the CDR3. The V and J ends lost 4 bases and 2 bases respectively, with 8 bases between them. Germline V gene sequence: CDR1 SGHDN, CDR2 FVKESK.

The chain is built from TRBV4-2 and TRBJ1-5; tentative D call: TRBD1 (6 bases). The CDR3 contains 16 residues. The V and J ends lost 4 bases and 5 bases respectively, with 18 bases between them. CDR1 is LGHNA and CDR2 is YNFKEQ in the germline V gene. The CDR3 nucleotides are TGTGCCAGCAGCCGAGCCCCCGGGGGCGACGATCAGCCCCAGCATTTT. Its translation: CASSRAPGGDDQPQHF.

This clone was seen repeatedly, ten times or more. Other nucleotide sequences in the sample specify the same CDR3. The chain is built from TRBV10-2 and TRBJ1-2, with 9 bases identical to TRBD1. The trim removed 4 bases at V and 3 bases at J, leaving 0 bases unmatched. The CDR3 loop spans 13 amino acids. Germline V gives CDR1 WSHSY, CDR2 SAAADI. For the CDR3, the DNA is TGCGCCAGCAGTGGGACAGGGGACTATGGCTACACCTTC. It encodes CASSGTGDYGYTF.

CDR3 sequence (DNA): TGTGCCAGCAGCAAAGGGGCCCAGAAAGAGACCCAGTACTTC. Amino acid sequence: CASSKGAQKETQYF. The V and J genes are TRBV21-1 and TRBJ2-5; the DNA was not compared with TRBD1, the D call given in the table. TRBV21-1 is annotated as a pseudogene. This CDR3 is built from 14 residues.

The chain recombines TRBV25-1 with TRBJ1-1, with D perhaps matching TRBD1 (5 bases). The CDR3 length is 11 residues. V was pared by 6 bases and J by 7 bases, with 9 bases between. Looked up from germline, CDR1 is MGHDK and CDR2 is SYGVNS. This CDR3 is CASRGRNEAFF. In DNA, the CDR3 is TGTGCCAGCAGGGGACGGAATGAAGCTTTCTTT.

The gene calls are TRBV5-8 and TRBJ1-1; 11 bases map to TRBD1. The CDR3 loop spans 15 amino acids. Unmatched junction bases numbered 4, after V lost 2 bases and J lost 4 bases. CDR1 and CDR2 (germline): SGHTS, YDEGEE. The CDR3 spells CASSLGGQGGTEAFF. In nucleotides, the CDR3 is TGTGCCAGCAGCTTAGGGGGACAGGGGGGCACTGAAGCTTTCTTT.

This clone was counted once. The J gene is TRBJ1-2, the V gene TRBV5-1; perhaps TRBD1 as D (6 bases). Trimming took 7 bases from V and 3 from J, leaving 22 bases between them. CDR3 length: 16 residues. Germline-derived CDR1 and CDR2 are SGHRS and YFSETQ. CDR3 sequence (DNA): TGCGCCAGCGGCACAGCCCACACAGGGACCTACTATGGCTACACCTTC. Residues: CASGTAHTGTYYGYTF.

The chain is built from TRBV10-3 and TRBJ2-5; D is unclear. The germline V gene has CDR1 ENHRY and CDR2 SYGVKD. Trimming stripped 11 bases from V and 4 bases from J, with 17 bases between. The CDR3 loop spans 13 amino acids. The CDR3 DNA is TGTGCCGGCTCAGGTGGAGTGGGAGAGACCCAGTACTTC. As protein: CAGSGGVGETQYF.

The V gene is TRBV6-5, the J gene TRBJ2-1; no reliable D call. Germline-derived CDR1 and CDR2 are MNHEY and SVGAGI. The CDR3 runs 16 residues. V lost 3 bases and J lost 0, with 12 bases in between. CDR3 coding DNA: TGTGCCAGCAGTTATATTGACGCTAGCTCCTACAATGAGCAGTTCTTC. Protein product: CASSYIDASSYNEQFF.

The chain uses TRBV5-1 and TRBJ1-1, with TRBD1 matching over 12 bases. With V trimmed by 2 bases and J by 4 bases, 6 bases remained unmatched. This CDR3 contains 16 residues. Germline CDR1 and CDR2: SGHRS and YFSETQ. This CDR3 is CASSFRDRGRATEAFF. Written as DNA, the CDR3 is TGCGCCAGCAGCTTCCGGGACAGGGGGCGCGCCACTGAAGCTTTCTTT.

V usage is TRBV27 and J usage is TRBJ2-7, with D tentatively TRBD1 (6 bases). The CDR3 runs to 14 residues. The germline CDR1 and CDR2 sequences are MNHEY and SMNVEV (reference sequence). V was shortened by 0 bases and J by 5 bases, with 11 bases between the two germline ends. CDR3 residues: CASSLSLGAHEQYF. In DNA, the CDR3 is TGTGCCAGCAGTTTATCGTTGGGGGCCCACGAGCAGTACTTC.

The rearrangement joins TRBV5-6 to TRBJ2-5; 7 bases align to TRBD2. CDR3 length: 18 amino acids. With 0 bases clipped from V and 1 base from J, the junction kept 12 bases outside the gene matches. The germline gives CDR1 SGHDT, CDR2 YYEEEE. CDR3 sequence: CASSLARSSGYFQETQYF. The CDR3 DNA follows: TGTGCCAGCAGCTTGGCTCGGTCTAGCGGATATTTCCAAGAGACCCAGTACTTC.

The chain combines TRBV7-2 with TRBJ1-5; no firm D call. The CDR3 has 14 residues. The germline V and J ends were trimmed by 5 bases and 3 bases, with 11 bases remaining between them. CDR1 SGHTA and CDR2 FQGNSA come from the germline V gene. The CDR3 nucleotides are TGTGCCAGCAGCCCCGGGCCTTCCAATCAGCCCCAGCATTTT. It is translated as CASSPGPSNQPQHF. The entire variable domain, with the rest obtained from reference TRBV7-2 and TRBJ1-5, is as follows: GAGVSQSPSNKVTEKGKDVELRCDPISGHTALYWYRQSLGQGLEFLIYFQGNSAPDKSGLPSDRFSAERTGGSVSTLTIQRTQQEDSAVYLCASSPGPSNQPQHFGDGTRLSIL.

This sequence joins TRBV30 and TRBJ2-7; possible D gene TRBD1, 6 bases. Between the trimmed V and J ends, which lost 1 base and 3 bases, there was a span of 16 bases. Per germline, CDR1 GTSNPN and CDR2 SVGIG (reference sequence). The CDR3 totals 15 residues. The chain's CDR3 is CAWSAGQYRGYEQYF. CDR3 nucleotides: TGTGCCTGGAGTGCCGGACAGTACAGAGGCTACGAGCAGTACTTC.